This T cell receptor (beta chain) was recovered during a study of CD8+ T cells in alopecia areata. Overall study results and limits: Between patients, shared TCR sequences were less clear than in mice. This was possibly due in part to HLA diversity in the patient population.

In regard to this clone: Its matching antigen is unknown.

RNA, once extracted, was reverse transcribed into cDNA for use as the sequencing template. TCRdb's table, derived via immunoSEQ multiplex PCR, lists solely in-frame clones and lacks some. This table holds about 150,000 clones, 85% to 90% found once. V dropped 3 bases and J dropped 7; count of bases not matched to a gene: 10. The CDR3 spans 16 residues. Germline V gives CDR1 SQVTM, CDR2 ANQGSEA. The chain carries TRBV29-1 and TRBJ2-2, with TRBD1 matching over 11 bases. This TCR was sampled from a human donor with alopecia areata. This specimen was CD8+ T cells sorted from blood, taken at week 0. Here the CDR3 DNA reads TGCAGCGTTGAGTTCGGGACAGGGGGATTAGACGGGGAGCTGTTTTTT. It encodes CSVEFGTGGLDGELFF.